This note documents a single T cell receptor beta chain sequence. The assay was immunoSEQ multiplex PCR, and TCRdb's table has in-frame clones only and misses some. This table holds under 80,000 clones, over 75% found once. This record belongs to a study of blood T cell repertoires in COVID-19. Study background: Collection of acute and convalescent COVID-19 samples took place in the United States, Italy and Spain.

V gave up 2 bases and J gave up 7 bases; unmatched junction bases: 9. Germline V lookup: CDR1 SGHVS, CDR2 FQNEAQ. CDR3 size: 15 residues. This clonotype was obtained from a man over 45 with acute or convalescent COVID-19. Input material: peripheral blood. The gene calls are TRBV7-8 and TRBJ2-7; 9 positions agree with TRBD1. The DNA of the CDR3 is TGTGCCAGCAGCTTACCCGGGACAGGGTTTCGGGAGCAGTACTTC. Its protein product is CASSLPGTGFREQYF.